The 14 T cell receptor beta chains in this list originate from one sample, sequenced in a study of cytotoxic CD8 clonotypes in ibrutinib-treated CLL. Profiled with immunoSEQ multiplex PCR; TCRdb holds only in-frame clones, not every one. This sample yields 110,000 to 150,000 clones, of which approximately 90% are seen a single time; roughly 10% belongs to the top ten. The sample here was PBMCs, taken after 12 months of ibrutinib treatment. All receptors come from a human donor with chronic lymphocytic leukemia.

The gene calls are TRBV7-9 and TRBJ1-2; 10 bases fit TRBD1. This CDR3 comprises 16 residues. Germline-derived CDR1 and CDR2 are SEHNR and FQNEAQ (reference sequence). The V and J ends lost 7 bases and 8 bases, in that order; junction bases with no gene match: 16. CDR3 coding DNA: TGTGCCAGCACCCGTCCGTCTAAGGGACAGGGGAGCGGCTACACCTTC. Its translation is CASTRPSKGQGSGYTF. The variable domain in full, with the rest retrieved from reference TRBV7-9 and TRBJ1-2, is DTGVSQNPRHKITKRGQNVTFRCDPISEHNRLYWYRQTLGQGPEFLTYFQNEAQLEKSRLLSDRFSAERPKGSFSTLEIQRTEQGDSAMYLCASTRPSKGQGSGYTFGSGTRLTVV.

This chain joins TRBV6-5 and TRBJ1-2; D unclear. CDR1 is MNHEY, CDR2 SVGAGI, per germline. The germline V and J ends were trimmed by 11 bases and 4 bases, with 14 bases remaining between them. This CDR3 has 12 residues. CDR3 protein: CACGRYSYGYTF. CDR3 DNA: TGTGCCTGCGGTCGGTACTCCTATGGCTACACCTTC.

This chain joins TRBV27 and TRBJ2-7; D possibly uses TRBD1 or TRBD2 (5 bases each). The CDR3 contains 15 residues. Trimming removed 5 bases at V and 2 bases at J, with 16 bases between. Germline V CDR1 and CDR2: MNHEY, SMNVEV (reference sequence). The CDR3 nucleotides are TGTGCCAGCAGTGGTACCGAGGGGCTAACCTACGAGCAGTACTTC. Amino acid sequence: CASSGTEGLTYEQYF.

The chain has TRBV11-3 and TRBJ2-1; D tentatively reads TRBD1 or TRBD2 (5 bases each). The V and J ends lost 5 bases and 7 bases respectively, with 12 bases between them. Germline V lookup: CDR1 SGHNT, CDR2 YENEEA. The CDR3 runs 13 residues. The CDR3 is CASSPGTLNEQFF. Written as DNA, the CDR3 is TGTGCCAGCAGCCCTGGGACCCTAAATGAGCAGTTCTTC.

This chain joins TRBV30 and TRBJ2-7; D remains ambiguous. Germline V gives CDR1 GTSNPN, CDR2 SVGIG (reference sequence). The CDR3 totals 12 residues. V was clipped by 1 base and J by 6 bases, with 10 bases between them. CDR3 sequence reads: CAWSELRSEQYF. DNA for the CDR3: TGTGCCTGGAGTGAGCTGAGATCCGAGCAGTACTTC.

The genes are TRBV10-3 and TRBJ2-3; the match to TRBD2 covers 8 bases. CDR1 is ENHRY, CDR2 SYGVKD, per germline. This CDR3 has 15 residues. The J segment lost 5 bases and the V segment lost 1 base, leaving 5 bases of the junction unmatched. The CDR3 nucleotides are TGTGCCATCAGTGAGTTCCCGGGAGGGATAGATACGCAGTATTTT. It specifies CAISEFPGGIDTQYF.

V usage is TRBV7-9 and J usage is TRBJ2-7; D might be TRBD1 (6 bases). CDR3 length: 12 amino acids. Per germline, CDR1 SEHNR and CDR2 FQNEAQ (reference sequence). V lost 5 bases and J 1 base, leaving 6 bases between the germline ends. The CDR3 DNA sequence: TGTGCCAGCAGCACAGGGTCCTACGAGCAGTACTTC. Its translation: CASSTGSYEQYF.

This clone was observed at least ten times. The rearrangement joins TRBV19 to TRBJ1-5, with D unresolved. Germline lookup yields CDR1 LNHDA and CDR2 SQIVND (reference sequence). This CDR3 spans 12 amino acids. The V gene lost 6 bases and the J gene lost 2 bases, with 5 bases spanning the gap. The CDR3 sequence is CASSRRNQPQHF. As DNA, the CDR3 is TGTGCCAGTAGCCGACGCAATCAGCCCCAGCATTTT. Supplemented by reference TRBV19 and TRBJ1-5, the full variable domain reads DGGITQSPKYLFRKEGQNVTLSCEQNLNHDAMYWYRQDPGQGLRLIYYSQIVNDFQKGDIAEGYSVSREKKESFPLTVTSAQKNPTAFYLCASSRRNQPQHFGDGTRLSIL.

The CDR3 reads CAWRSGVSSYEQYF. The CDR3 nucleotides are TGTGCCTGGAGATCGGGGGTGTCCTCCTACGAGCAGTACTTC. The J gene is TRBJ2-7, the V gene TRBV30; D may be TRBD2 (6 bases). Deletions cut 3 bases from V and 0 bases from J, with 12 bases between. Germline CDR1 GTSNPN, CDR2 SVGIG (reference sequence). The CDR3 covers 14 residues.

The chain carries TRBV7-9 and TRBJ1-4; TRBD1 aligns across 7 bases. V trimming: 3 bases; J trimming: 5 bases; junction bases outside the gene matches: 12. In germline, CDR1 is SEHNR, CDR2 FQNEAQ (reference sequence). This CDR3 is built from 17 residues. In nucleotides, the CDR3 is TGTGCCAGCAGCTTGGCGGGATCCAGGGGGATGAATGAAAAACTGTTTTTT. Its protein is CASSLAGSRGMNEKLFF.

This clone was recorded once. The chain carries TRBV27 and TRBJ1-5; no clear D. This CDR3 is 14 amino acids long. Per the germline V gene, CDR1 is MNHEY and CDR2 is SMNVEV (reference sequence). Trimming stripped 3 bases from V and 4 bases from J, with 10 bases between. The CDR3: CASSFLTGNQPQHF. CDR3 DNA: TGTGCCAGCAGTTTTTTAACCGGGAATCAGCCCCAGCATTTT.

J is TRBJ2-2 and V is TRBV10-2; 13 bases map to TRBD2. CDR1 is WSHSY and CDR2 is SAAADI in the germline V gene. The CDR3 has 13 amino acids. Trimming took 8 bases from V and 9 from J; bases not matched to a gene: 3. The CDR3 DNA reads as TGCGCCAGCGGACTAGCGGGAGACCGGGAGCTGTTTTTT. This sequence encodes CASGLAGDRELFF.

This chain uses TRBV9 with TRBJ2-1; D might be TRBD1 (6 bases). Trimming took off 2 bases at V and 0 bases at J, with 27 bases between the two ends. The CDR3 is 21 residues long. The germline V gene has CDR1 SGDLS and CDR2 YYNGEE. The CDR3 is CASSVHAGRGLVKSSYNEQFF. DNA for the CDR3: TGTGCCAGCAGCGTCCATGCCGGCAGGGGCCTCGTTAAGAGCTCCTACAATGAGCAGTTCTTC.

The rearrangement uses TRBV9 and TRBJ2-1, with D perhaps given as TRBD1 or TRBD2 (5 bases each). This CDR3 region has 14 residues. Per germline, CDR1 SGDLS and CDR2 YYNGEE. V dropped 4 bases and J dropped 13 bases, with 21 bases sitting between them. Written as DNA, the CDR3 is TGTGCCAGCAGCCAAGATCGAGGGACCCAGCATCAGTTCTTC. Its protein is CASSQDRGTQHQFF.